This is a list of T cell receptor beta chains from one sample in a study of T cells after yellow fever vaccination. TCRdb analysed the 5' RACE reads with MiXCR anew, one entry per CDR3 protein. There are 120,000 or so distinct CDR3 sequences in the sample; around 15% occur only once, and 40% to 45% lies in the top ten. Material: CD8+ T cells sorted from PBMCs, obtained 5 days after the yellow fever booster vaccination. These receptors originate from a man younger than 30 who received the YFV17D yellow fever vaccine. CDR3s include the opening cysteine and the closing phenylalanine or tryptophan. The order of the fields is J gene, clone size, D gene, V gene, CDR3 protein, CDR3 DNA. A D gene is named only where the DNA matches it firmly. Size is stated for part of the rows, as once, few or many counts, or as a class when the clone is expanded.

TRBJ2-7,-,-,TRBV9,CASSLTVVSYEQYF,TGTGCCAGCAGCCTCACGGTGGTCTCCTACGAGCAGTACTTC
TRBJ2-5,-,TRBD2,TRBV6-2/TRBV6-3,CASSYSKTSGDETQYF,TGTGCCAGCAGTTACTCGAAAACTAGCGGGGACGAGACCCAGTACTTC
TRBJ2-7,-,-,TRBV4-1,CASSQVASSYEQYF,TGCGCCAGCAGCCAAGTGGCGAGCTCCTACGAGCAGTACTTC
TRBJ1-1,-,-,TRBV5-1,CASSLTQDEAFF,TGCGCCAGCAGCTTGACACAAGATGAAGCTTTCTTT
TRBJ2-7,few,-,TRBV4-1,CASSQAGQGLNEQYF,TGCGCCAGCAGCCAAGCCGGCCAGGGGCTCAACGAGCAGTACTTC
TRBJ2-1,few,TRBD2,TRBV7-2,CASSLAPGTSGYNEQFF,TGTGCCAGCAGCTTGGCTCCTGGGACTAGCGGCTACAATGAGCAGTTCTTC
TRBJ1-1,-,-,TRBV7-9,CASSFRSTEAFF,TGTGCCAGCAGTTTCCGGTCCACTGAAGCTTTCTTT
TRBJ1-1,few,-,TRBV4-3,CASSQDQSGGLNTEAFF,TGCGCCAGCAGCCAAGATCAATCTGGGGGATTGAACACTGAAGCTTTCTTT
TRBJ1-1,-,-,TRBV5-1,CASSLLRMNTEAFF,TGCGCCAGCAGCTTGTTACGGATGAACACTGAAGCTTTCTTT
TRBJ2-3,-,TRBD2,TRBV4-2,CASSGAGGTDTQYF,TGTGCCAGCAGTGGGGCGGGGGGAACAGATACGCAGTATTTT
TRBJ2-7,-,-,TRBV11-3,CASSPGGLGVSGTYEQYF,TGTGCCAGCAGCCCTGGGGGCCTAGGGGTTTCCGGGACCTACGAGCAGTACTTC
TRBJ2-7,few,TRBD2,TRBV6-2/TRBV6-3,CASSYLRLAGVSSEQYF,TGTGCCAGCAGTTACCTTAGACTAGCGGGGGTTTCGTCGGAGCAGTACTTC
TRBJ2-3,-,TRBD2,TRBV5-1,CASSSSGRADTQYF,TGCGCCAGCAGCTCTAGCGGGAGGGCAGATACGCAGTATTTT
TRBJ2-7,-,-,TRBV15,CATSTQGPYEQYF,TGTGCCACCAGCACCCAGGGACCCTACGAGCAGTACTTC
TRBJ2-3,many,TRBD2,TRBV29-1,CSVEAGRGSTDTQYF,TGCAGCGTTGAGGCGGGGAGGGGTAGCACAGATACGCAGTATTTT
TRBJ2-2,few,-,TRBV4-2,CASSQGGPGELFF,TGTGCCAGCAGCCAAGGTGGGCCCGGGGAGCTGTTTTTT
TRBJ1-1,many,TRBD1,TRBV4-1,CASSLGQLNTEAFF,TGCGCCAGCAGCCTGGGACAGTTGAACACTGAAGCTTTCTTT
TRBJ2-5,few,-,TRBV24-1,CATSEAGGETQYF,TGTGCCACCAGCGAAGCCGGGGGAGAGACCCAGTACTTC
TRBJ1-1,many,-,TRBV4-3,CASSPRTGNTEAFF,TGCGCCAGCAGCCCCCGGACGGGGAACACTGAAGCTTTCTTT
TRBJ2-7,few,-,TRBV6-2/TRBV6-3,CASSYMGHEQYF,TGTGCCAGCAGTTACATGGGCCACGAGCAGTACTTC
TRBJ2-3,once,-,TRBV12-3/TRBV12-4,CASNQGGDADTQYF,TGTGCCAGCAACCAAGGAGGGGACGCAGATACGCAGTATTTT
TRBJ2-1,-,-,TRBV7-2,CASSSRLPGVPNEQFF,TGTGCCAGCAGCTCCCGCCTTCCAGGGGTTCCCAATGAGCAGTTCTTC
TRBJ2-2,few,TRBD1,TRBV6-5,CASSYPGQGLTGELFF,TGTGCCAGCAGTTATCCCGGACAGGGATTAACCGGGGAGCTGTTTTTT